Below are 13 T cell receptor beta chains sequenced from a single sample in a study of blood T cell repertoires in COVID-19. TCRdb's table, derived via immunoSEQ multiplex PCR, lists solely in-frame clones and lacks some. The table has around 290,000 clones, 88% seen once; the top ten hold 2% to 2.5%. Sample: PBMCs or T cells enriched from blood (not recorded which). Receptors originate from a woman in her sixties in a cohort exposed to, infected with or recovered from COVID-19 (not recorded which).

The CDR3 coding sequence is TGTGCCAGCAGCGTAATGGAGGGGGCGGGTGGCTACACCTTC. Translated: CASSVMEGAGGYTF. This chain connects TRBV9 to TRBJ1-2; 7 bases are shared with TRBD1. This CDR3 has 14 amino acids. Germline CDR1 SGDLS, CDR2 YYNGEE. The V gene end was trimmed by 1 base and the J gene end by 7 bases; junction bases not matched to a gene: 7.

The rearrangement uses TRBV5-4 and TRBJ2-3, with TRBD2 matching 8 bases. V trimming: 0 bases; J trimming: 4 bases; junction bases outside the gene matches: 4. The CDR3 contains 15 residues. Germline CDR1 reads SGHNT; CDR2 reads YYREEE (reference sequence). In DNA, the CDR3 is TGTGCCAGCAGCTTGGACCAGCGGGGGTCAGATACGCAGTATTTT. It codes for CASSLDQRGSDTQYF.

The V and J genes are TRBV28 and TRBJ2-2, with 7 positions matching TRBD1. The J segment lost 5 bases and the V segment lost 6 bases, leaving 12 bases of the junction unmatched. CDR1 and CDR2 (germline): MDHEN, SYDVKM. This CDR3 is 16 amino acids long. CDR3 protein: CASSLPGQVGTGELFF. The CDR3 DNA follows: TGTGCCAGCAGCCTTCCCGGACAGGTTGGGACCGGGGAGCTGTTTTTT.

The rearrangement uses TRBV11-2 and TRBJ2-1; 10 bases match TRBD2. This CDR3 comprises 16 residues. Per the germline V gene, CDR1 is SGHAT and CDR2 is FQNNGV. V lost 4 bases and J lost 5; bases outside the gene matches: 8. CDR3 in DNA: TGTGCCAGCAGCTCCTCTCCGGGACTAGCGAACAATGAGCAGTTCTTC. Translation gives CASSSSPGLANNEQFF.

The V gene is TRBV24-1, the J gene TRBJ2-1; tentatively, D is TRBD2 (6 bases). Germline V gene lookup returns CDR1 KGHDR and CDR2 SFDVKD. Trimming stripped 6 bases from V and 7 bases from J, with 12 bases between. The CDR3 extends over 13 amino acids. In DNA form, the CDR3 reads TGTGCCACCAGTCGGGCGGGACGGAATGAGCAGTTCTTC. It is translated as CATSRAGRNEQFF.

This chain connects TRBV19 to TRBJ2-7, with D possibly being TRBD1 (6 bases). Trimming stripped 0 bases from V and 6 bases from J, with 12 bases between. The CDR3 extends over 14 amino acids. CDR1 and CDR2 from the germline V gene are LNHDA and SQIVND (reference sequence). CDR3 residues: CASSIDLAGVEQYF. DNA for the CDR3: TGTGCCAGTAGTATAGATCTGGCAGGGGTCGAGCAGTACTTC.

The V gene is TRBV27, the J gene TRBJ2-7; 8 bases agree with TRBD2. CDR1 and CDR2 from the germline V gene are MNHEY and SMNVEV (reference sequence). V was clipped by 3 bases and J by 2 bases; unmatched bases: 9. This CDR3 contains 16 residues. DNA for the CDR3: TGTGCCAGCAGTTTCCGGTCGGCTAGCGGGCCCTACGAGCAGTACTTC. This translates into CASSFRSASGPYEQYF.

The chain joins TRBV7-2 to TRBJ2-1; D uncertain. The CDR3 is 12 residues long. Trimming pared 5 bases from V and 3 bases from J, leaving 5 bases between. Germline V gene data show CDR1 as SGHTA and CDR2 as FQGNSA. The CDR3: CASSPGYNEQFF. CDR3 DNA sequence: TGTGCCAGCAGCCCGGGCTACAATGAGCAGTTCTTC.

The chain couples TRBV27 to TRBJ2-7, with 13 bases identical to TRBD2. V was pared by 6 bases and J by 2 bases, with 10 bases of the junction left unmatched. In germline, CDR1 is MNHEY, CDR2 SMNVEV (reference sequence). The length of the CDR3 is 17 residues. CDR3 in DNA: TGTGCCAGCAGGATTTGGACTAGCGGGAGTCAAACCTACGAGCAGTACTTC. Translation: CASRIWTSGSQTYEQYF.

This clone appeared once. In nucleotides, the CDR3 is TGTGCCAGCAGCCCAGGCAGGGGCTATGGCTACACCTTC. Its protein product is CASSPGRGYGYTF. The J gene is TRBJ1-2, the V gene TRBV7-3; maybe TRBD1 (6 bases). V lost 5 bases to trimming and J lost 4 bases, with 11 bases between them. This CDR3 is built from 13 residues. CDR1 SGHTA and CDR2 FQGTGA come from the germline V gene.

V and J are TRBV19 and TRBJ2-5, with 9 positions matching TRBD1. The germline CDR1 and CDR2 sequences are LNHDA and SQIVND (reference sequence). The length of the CDR3 is 16 residues. V lost 3 bases and J lost 4; bases outside the gene matches: 9. CDR3 region: CASSITWTGEGETQYF. The DNA for the CDR3 is TGTGCCAGTAGTATCACCTGGACAGGGGAAGGAGAGACCCAGTACTTC. The full variable domain, completed using reference TRBV19 and TRBJ2-5, is DGGITQSPKYLFRKEGQNVTLSCEQNLNHDAMYWYRQDPGQGLRLIYYSQIVNDFQKGDIAEGYSVSREKKESFPLTVTSAQKNPTAFYLCASSITWTGEGETQYFGPGTRLLVL.

The genes are TRBV7-5 and TRBJ2-1; the table gives TRBD2 as D, unverified against the DNA. TRBV7-5 is deemed a pseudogene. This CDR3 has 15 amino acids. The CDR3 is CARSPRTSGAGEQFF. Written as DNA, the CDR3 is TGTGCCAGAAGCCCGCGGACTAGCGGGGCCGGGGAGCAGTTCTTC.

The V call is TRBV24-1, the J call TRBJ2-7, with 7 bases identical to TRBD1. CDR1 and CDR2 (germline): KGHDR, SFDVKD. V shed 4 bases, J shed 1 base, and the junction held 3 bases outside the gene matches. This CDR3 contains 14 residues. The CDR3 region has the DNA TGTGCCACCAGTGACCCGGGACAGTCCTACGAGCAGTACTTC. It specifies CATSDPGQSYEQYF.